This entry is about one TCR beta chain. Its specificity is unknown. There are 16 residues in the CDR3. Germline V lookup: CDR1 DFQATT, CDR2 SNEGSKA (reference sequence). The trim removed 6 bases at V and 6 bases at J, leaving 11 bases unmatched. The sample comes from a study of T cell repertoires in cytomegalovirus infection. Study-wide findings and caveats: The ex vivo response was dominated by HLA-C-restricted CMV-specific TCR beta clonotypes.

TCRdb used MiXCR to reprocess the reads, holding one entry per CDR3 protein. The sample yields approximately 500,000 distinct CDR3 sequences, 25% to 35% seen once. V gene TRBV20-1 combines with J gene TRBJ2-1; 13 nucleotides align to TRBD2. The TCR was taken from a human donor in good health (CMV status not recorded). Some clones in this sample may be carry-over from other donors' samples. Source: cultured PBMCs, taken from culture after CMV antigen stimulation. CDR3 protein: CSAPRTSGSRGNEQFF. In DNA form, the CDR3 reads TGCAGTGCCCCTCGGACTAGCGGGAGTAGAGGCAATGAGCAGTTCTTC.